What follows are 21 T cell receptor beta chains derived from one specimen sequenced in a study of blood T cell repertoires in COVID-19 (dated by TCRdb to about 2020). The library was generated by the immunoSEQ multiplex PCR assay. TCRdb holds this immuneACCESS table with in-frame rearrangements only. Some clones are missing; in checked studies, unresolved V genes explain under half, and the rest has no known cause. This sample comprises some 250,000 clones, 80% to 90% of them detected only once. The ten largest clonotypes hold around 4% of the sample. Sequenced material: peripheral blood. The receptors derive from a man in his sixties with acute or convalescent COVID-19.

CDR3 nucleotides: TGCGCCAGCAGACTTGGACAGGGAGGAGTTACGCAGTATTTT. Translation: CASRLGQGGVTQYF. V gene TRBV5-1 combines with J gene TRBJ2-3, with 8 bases identical to TRBD1. Trimming removed 5 bases from V and 8 bases from J; junction bases left unmatched: 10. The germline gives CDR1 SGHRS, CDR2 YFSETQ. The CDR3 consists of 14 residues.

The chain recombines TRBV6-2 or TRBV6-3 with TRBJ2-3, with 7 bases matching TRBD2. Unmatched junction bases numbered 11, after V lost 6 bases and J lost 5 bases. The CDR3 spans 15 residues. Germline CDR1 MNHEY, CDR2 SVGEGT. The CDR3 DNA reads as TGTGCCAGCAGCCCCGGATTCGCGGGAGAAGATACGCAGTATTTT. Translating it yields CASSPGFAGEDTQYF.

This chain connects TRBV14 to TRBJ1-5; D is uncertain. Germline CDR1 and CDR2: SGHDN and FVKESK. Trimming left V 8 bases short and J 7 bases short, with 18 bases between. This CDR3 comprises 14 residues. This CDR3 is CASRAPILRQPQHF. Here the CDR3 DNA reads TGTGCCAGCCGCGCCCCCATTCTCCGACAGCCCCAGCATTTT.

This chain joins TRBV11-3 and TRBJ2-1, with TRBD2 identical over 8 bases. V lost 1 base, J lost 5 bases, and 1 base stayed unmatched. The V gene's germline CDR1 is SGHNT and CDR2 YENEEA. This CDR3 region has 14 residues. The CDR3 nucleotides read TGTGCCAGCAGCTTAGTCGGGAGGGACAATGAGCAGTTCTTC. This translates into CASSLVGRDNEQFF.

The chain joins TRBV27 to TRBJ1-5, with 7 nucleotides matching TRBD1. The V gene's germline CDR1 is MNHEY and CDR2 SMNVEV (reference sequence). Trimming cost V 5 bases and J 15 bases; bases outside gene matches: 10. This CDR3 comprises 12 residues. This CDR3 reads CASSHRDSSLHF. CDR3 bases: TGTGCCAGCAGTCACCGGGACAGTAGCCTGCATTTT.

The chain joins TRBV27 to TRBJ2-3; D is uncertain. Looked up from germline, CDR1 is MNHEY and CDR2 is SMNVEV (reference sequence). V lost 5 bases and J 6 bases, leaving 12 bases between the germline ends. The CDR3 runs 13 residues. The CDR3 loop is CASSVVFADTQYF. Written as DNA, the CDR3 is TGTGCCAGCAGTGTAGTCTTCGCGGATACGCAGTATTTT.

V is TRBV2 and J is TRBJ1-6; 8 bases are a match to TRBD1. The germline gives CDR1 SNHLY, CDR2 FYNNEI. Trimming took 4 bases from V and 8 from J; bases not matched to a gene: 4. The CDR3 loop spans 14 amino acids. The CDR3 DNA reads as TGTGCCAGCAGTGCAGGGACAGGAGATTCACCCCTCCACTTT. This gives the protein CASSAGTGDSPLHF.

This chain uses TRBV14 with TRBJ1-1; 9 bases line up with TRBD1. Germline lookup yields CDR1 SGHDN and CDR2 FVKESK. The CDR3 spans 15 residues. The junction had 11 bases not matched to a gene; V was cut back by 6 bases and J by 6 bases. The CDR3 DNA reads TGTGCCAGCAGGGCTACCGGACAGGGGAGGTCTGAAGCTTTCTTT. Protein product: CASRATGQGRSEAFF.

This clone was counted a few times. The CDR3: CASTGQGSYNSPLHF. DNA for the CDR3: TGTGCCAGCACCGGACAGGGCTCCTATAATTCACCCCTCCACTTT. The V and J genes are TRBV6-5 and TRBJ1-6, with 8 bases fitting TRBD1. V dropped 7 bases and J dropped 0; count of bases not matched to a gene: 2. Germline V gene data show CDR1 as MNHEY and CDR2 as SVGAGI. CDR3 length: 15 amino acids.

The CDR3 is CASSNSRENTEAFF. In DNA, the CDR3 is TGTGCCAGCAGTAATTCCCGGGAGAACACTGAAGCTTTCTTT. This rearrangement joins TRBV25-1 to TRBJ1-1; the D is unclear. The CDR3 covers 14 residues. CDR1 is MGHDK, CDR2 SYGVNS, per germline. The V end was cut by 5 bases, the J end by 1 base, with 11 bases between. Complete variable domain (other parts from reference TRBV25-1 and TRBJ1-1): EADIYQTPRYLVIGTGKKITLECSQTMGHDKMYWYQQDPGMELHLIHYSYGVNSTEKGDLSSESTVSRIRTEHFPLTLESARPSHTSQYLCASSNSRENTEAFFGQGTRLTVV.

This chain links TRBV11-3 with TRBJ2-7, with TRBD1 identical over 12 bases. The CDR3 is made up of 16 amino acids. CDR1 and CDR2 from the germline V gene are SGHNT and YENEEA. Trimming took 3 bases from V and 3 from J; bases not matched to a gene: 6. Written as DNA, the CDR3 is TGTGCCAGCAGCTTTCACGGGACAGGGGGCTTCTACGAGCAGTACTTC. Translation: CASSFHGTGGFYEQYF.

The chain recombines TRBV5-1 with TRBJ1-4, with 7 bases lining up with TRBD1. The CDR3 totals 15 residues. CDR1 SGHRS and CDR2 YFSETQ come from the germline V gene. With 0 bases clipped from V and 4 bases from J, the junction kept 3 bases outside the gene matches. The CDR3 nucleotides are TGCGCCAGCAGCTTGGGACAGGGTGGTAATGAAAAACTGTTTTTT. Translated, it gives CASSLGQGGNEKLFF.

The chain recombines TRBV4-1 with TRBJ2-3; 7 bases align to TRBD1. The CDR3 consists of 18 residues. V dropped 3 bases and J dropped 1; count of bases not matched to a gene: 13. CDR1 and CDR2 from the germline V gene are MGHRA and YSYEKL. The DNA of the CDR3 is TGCGCCAGCAGCCATCCCGGACAGGCCCATATAGGCACAGATACGCAGTATTTT. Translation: CASSHPGQAHIGTDTQYF.

CDR3 nucleotides: TGCGCCAGCAGCCGCCTGACAGCGAATGAGCAGTTCTTC. Translation gives CASSRLTANEQFF. The chain links TRBV5-1 to TRBJ2-1, with D possibly TRBD1 on 5 matching bases. CDR3 length equals 13 residues. Trimming removed 4 bases from V and 7 bases from J, with 12 bases in between. Germline values: CDR1 SGHRS, CDR2 YFSETQ.

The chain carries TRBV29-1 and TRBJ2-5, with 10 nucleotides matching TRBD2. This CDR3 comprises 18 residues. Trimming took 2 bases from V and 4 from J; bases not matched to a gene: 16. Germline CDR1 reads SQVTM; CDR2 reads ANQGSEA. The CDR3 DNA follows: TGCAGCGTTGAAACGGCCCTAGCGGGAGAGGACGGTAGAGAGACCCAGTACTTC. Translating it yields CSVETALAGEDGRETQYF.

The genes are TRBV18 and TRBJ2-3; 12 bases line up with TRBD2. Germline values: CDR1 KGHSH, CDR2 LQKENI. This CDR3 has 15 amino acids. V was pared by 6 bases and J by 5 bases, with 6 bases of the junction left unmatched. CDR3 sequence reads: CASSLGLAGLDTQYF. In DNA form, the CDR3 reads TGTGCCAGCTCCCTTGGACTAGCGGGATTAGATACGCAGTATTTT.

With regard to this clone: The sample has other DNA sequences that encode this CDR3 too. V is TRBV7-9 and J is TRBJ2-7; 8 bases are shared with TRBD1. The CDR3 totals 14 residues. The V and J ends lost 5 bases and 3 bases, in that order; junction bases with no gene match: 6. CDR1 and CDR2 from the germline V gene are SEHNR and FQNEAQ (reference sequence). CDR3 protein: CASSPGTGGYEQYF. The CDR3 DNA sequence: TGTGCCAGCAGCCCGGGAACAGGGGGCTACGAGCAGTACTTC.

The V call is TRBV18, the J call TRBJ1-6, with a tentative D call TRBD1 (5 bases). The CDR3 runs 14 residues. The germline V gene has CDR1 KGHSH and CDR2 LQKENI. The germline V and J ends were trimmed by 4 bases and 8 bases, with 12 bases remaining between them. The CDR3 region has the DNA TGTGCCAGCTCACTCAGGGTAGTAGATTCACCCCTCCACTTT. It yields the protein CASSLRVVDSPLHF. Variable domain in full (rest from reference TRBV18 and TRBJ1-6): NAGVMQNPRHLVRRRGQEARLRCSPMKGHSHVYWYRQLPEEGLKFMVYLQKENIIDESGMPKERFSAEFPKEGPSILRIQQVVRGDSAAYFCASSLRVVDSPLHFGNGTRLTVT.

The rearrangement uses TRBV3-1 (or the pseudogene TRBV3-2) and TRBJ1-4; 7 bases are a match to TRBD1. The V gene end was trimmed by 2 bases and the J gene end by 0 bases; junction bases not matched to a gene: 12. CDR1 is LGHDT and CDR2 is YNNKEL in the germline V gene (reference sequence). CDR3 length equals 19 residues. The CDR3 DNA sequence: TGTGCCAGCAGCCAATTTCGTCCGGGACAGCTTGCAACTAATGAAAAACTGTTTTTT. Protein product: CASSQFRPGQLATNEKLFF.

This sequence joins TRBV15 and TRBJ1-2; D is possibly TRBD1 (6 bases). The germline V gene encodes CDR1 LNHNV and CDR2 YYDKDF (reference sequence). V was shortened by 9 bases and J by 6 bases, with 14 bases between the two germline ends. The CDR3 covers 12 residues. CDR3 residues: CATRGNRNGYTF. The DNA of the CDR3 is TGTGCCACGAGGGGGAACCGGAATGGCTACACCTTC. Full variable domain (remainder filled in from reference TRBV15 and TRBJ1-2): DAMVIQNPRYQVTQFGKPVTLSCSQTLNHNVMYWYQQKSSQAPKLLFHYYDKDFNNEADTPDNFQSRRPNTSFCFLDIRSPGLGDTAMYLCATRGNRNGYTFGSGTRLTVV.

The CDR3 reads CASSRTGGGIYSGANVLTF. In DNA form, the CDR3 reads TGTGCCAGCAGTCGGACAGGGGGCGGGATTTACTCTGGGGCCAACGTCCTGACTTTC. V gene TRBV6-2 or TRBV6-3 combines with J gene TRBJ2-6; TRBD1 matches 11 bases. Germline assignment: CDR1 MNHEY and CDR2 SVGEGT. Trimming removed 5 bases from V and 0 bases from J; junction bases left unmatched: 9. The CDR3 spans 19 residues.